The entry that follows covers one T cell receptor (beta chain) sequence. Its target antigen remains unknown. Nothing much larger sits one base from this clone, and base qualities are not available. This sample is drawn from a study of T cells after yellow fever vaccination (dated by TCRdb to about 2019). For the study in its entirety: Libraries from fractions with low cell numbers were prepared with the SMART-Seq v4 Ultra Low Input RNA kit. To track T-cell clones before and after primary and booster YFV17D yellow fever vaccination, bulk TCR alpha and beta repertoires were sequenced longitudinally. Two healthy male donors, one aged 18 to 30 and one aged 30 to 40 years, made up the cohort. Blood was drawn at multiple timepoints before and after primary and secondary immunization, with bulk PBMC replicates and cell subsets isolated. What the study reported, not specific to this receptor: Compared with the primary T-cell response, the secondary T-cell response was faster but weaker, reaching its peak on day 5 rather than on day 15. Computational filtering was needed because FACS-sorted repertoires could contain abundant contaminating clonotypes from the bulk population. A small fraction of clonotypes showed up in both the CD4 and CD8 compartments, probably as a result of convergent recombination. Because the study included only a couple of donors, the extent to which the findings can be generalized is limited. After the booster, most of the clones that had expanded following primary vaccination were detected again (almost 98% of CD4 and roughly 88% of CD8), which suggests that memory was broadly maintained.

TCR cDNA was synthesized by 5'RACE template switching, through which a universal primer site and unique molecular identifiers were introduced. cDNA synthesis was primed from both the TCR alpha and TCR beta constant segments. Library amplification used two PCR steps, and the second PCR step added sample barcodes and sequencing adapters. Sequencing of the libraries was done on either Illumina HiSeq 2500 (2x100 bp) or NovaSeq (2x150 bp). The authors processed their data as follows. Demultiplexing of reads and collapsing into UMI consensus sequences were performed with MIGEC, and V(D)J alignment was carried out with MiXCR. Clonotypes responding to the vaccine were identified with edgeR on replicate PBMC samples, with the criteria of FDR below 0.01 and a log2 fold change above 5 up to day 15. CD4 or CD8 identity was assigned to each bulk clonotype according to whether the clonotype was present at higher abundance in the sequenced CD4 repertoire or the sequenced CD8 repertoire. TCRdb reran the public reads through fastp at Q25 and MiXCR, keeping productive beta chains. Entries are consolidated by CDR3 protein sequence, retaining the most common genes and DNA. TCRdb's processing, not the study's, gives the V and J calls here. This sample has 150,000 to 200,000 distinct CDR3 sequences in its table, and approximately 6.2% of those were observed once. In total, the top ten clones hold approximately 3% of the sample.

CDR1 is given as LGHNT and CDR2 as FRNRAP, both from the germline V gene. Trimming costs V 7 bases and J 4 bases, and their ends lie 13 bases apart. The CDR3 runs 13 residues from the cysteine to the phenylalanine. The DNA shown is the 39-base CDR3, in frame from base 1. According to the study, the label for this sample's treatment or condition signals: live attenuated yellow fever vaccine strain. A standard Ficoll-Paque protocol was used to isolate PBMCs from peripheral blood. Dynabeads CD4 and CD8 positive selection kits were used to isolate the CD4 and CD8 T-cell fractions. TriZol was used to extract RNA from bulk PBMCs, from CD4 and CD8 fractions, and from dextramer-positive and dextramer-negative fractions.

Sequenced material: CD4+ T cells sorted from PBMCs, taken on the day of the first yellow fever vaccination. The sequence was collected from a man aged 18 to 30 who received the YFV17D yellow fever vaccine. The rearrangement combines TRBV12-5 with TRBJ1-2; confidence is insufficient to name the D gene. The nucleotides are TGTGCTAGTGCTACGACACCTACCTATGGCTACACCTTC. Its translation is CASATTPTYGYTF.